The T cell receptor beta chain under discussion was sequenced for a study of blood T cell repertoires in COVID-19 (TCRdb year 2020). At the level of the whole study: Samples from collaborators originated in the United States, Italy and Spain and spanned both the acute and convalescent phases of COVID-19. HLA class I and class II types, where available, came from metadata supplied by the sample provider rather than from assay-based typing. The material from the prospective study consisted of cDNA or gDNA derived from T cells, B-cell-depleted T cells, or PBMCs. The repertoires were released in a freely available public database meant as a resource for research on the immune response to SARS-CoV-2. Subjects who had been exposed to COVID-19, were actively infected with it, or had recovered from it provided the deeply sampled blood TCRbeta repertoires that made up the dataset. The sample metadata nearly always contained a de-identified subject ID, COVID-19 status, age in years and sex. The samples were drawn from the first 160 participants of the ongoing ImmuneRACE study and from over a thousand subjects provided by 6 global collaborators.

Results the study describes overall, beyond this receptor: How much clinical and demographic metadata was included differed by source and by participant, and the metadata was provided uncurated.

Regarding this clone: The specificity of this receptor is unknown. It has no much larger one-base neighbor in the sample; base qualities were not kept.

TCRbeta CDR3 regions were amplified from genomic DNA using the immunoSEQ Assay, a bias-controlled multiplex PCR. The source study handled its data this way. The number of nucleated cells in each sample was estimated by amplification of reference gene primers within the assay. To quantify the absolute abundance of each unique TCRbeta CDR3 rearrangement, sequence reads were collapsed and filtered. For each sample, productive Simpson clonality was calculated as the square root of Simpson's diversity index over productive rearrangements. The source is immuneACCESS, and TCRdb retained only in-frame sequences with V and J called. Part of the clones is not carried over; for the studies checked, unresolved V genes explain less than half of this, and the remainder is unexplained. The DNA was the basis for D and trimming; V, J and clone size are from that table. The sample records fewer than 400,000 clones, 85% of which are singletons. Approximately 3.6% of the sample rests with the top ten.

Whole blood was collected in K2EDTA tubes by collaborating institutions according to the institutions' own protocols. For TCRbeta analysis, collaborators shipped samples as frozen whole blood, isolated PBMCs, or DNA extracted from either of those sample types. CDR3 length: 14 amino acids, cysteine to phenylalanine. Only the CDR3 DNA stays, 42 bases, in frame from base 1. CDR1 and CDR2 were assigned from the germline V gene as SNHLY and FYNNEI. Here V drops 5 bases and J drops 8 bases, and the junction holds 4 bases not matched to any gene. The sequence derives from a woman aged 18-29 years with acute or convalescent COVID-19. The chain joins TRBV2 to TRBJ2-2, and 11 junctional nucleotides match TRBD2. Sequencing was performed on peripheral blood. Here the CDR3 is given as CASSTGLAVGELFF. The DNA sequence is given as TGTGCCAGCAGTACGGGACTAGCGGTTGGGGAGCTGTTTTTT.